This T cell receptor (beta chain) was recovered during a study of T cell responses to AZD1222 COVID-19 vaccine. Study observations and caveats: As reported, nearly half of all spike-specific TCRs target variant regions that are unmutated.

About this clone itself: As yet, its antigen is unknown. The sample has other DNA sequences that encode this CDR3 too.

Libraries were prepared by immunoSEQ multiplex PCR; TCRdb keeps only in-frame clonotypes and omits some of them. The data contain 70,000 to 90,000 clones, about 72% of them singletons. The CDR3 loop spans 15 amino acids. The germline V gene has CDR1 SGDLS and CDR2 YYNGEE. V lost 0 bases to trimming and J lost 2 bases; unmatched junction nucleotides: 2. The gene calls are TRBV9 and TRBJ1-3; TRBD1 agrees at 7 bases. The sequence was collected from an adult in good health. The sample in question was peripheral blood, obtained on day 0 of AZD1222 vaccination. CDR3 DNA: TGTGCCAGCAGCGTAGGGGGGACAGCTGGAAACACCATATATTTT. This sequence encodes CASSVGGTAGNTIYF.